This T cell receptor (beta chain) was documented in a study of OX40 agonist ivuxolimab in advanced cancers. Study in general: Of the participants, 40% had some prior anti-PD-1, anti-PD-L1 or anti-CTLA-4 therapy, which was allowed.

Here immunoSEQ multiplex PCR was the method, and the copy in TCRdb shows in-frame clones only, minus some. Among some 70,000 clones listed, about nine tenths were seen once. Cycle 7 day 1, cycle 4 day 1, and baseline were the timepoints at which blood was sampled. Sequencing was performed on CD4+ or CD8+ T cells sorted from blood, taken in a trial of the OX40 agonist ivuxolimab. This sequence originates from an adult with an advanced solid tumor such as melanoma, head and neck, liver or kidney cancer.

The CDR3 sequence: CASSATGNSGANVLTF. In nucleotides, the CDR3 is TGTGCCAGCAGCGCGACAGGGAACTCTGGGGCCAACGTCCTGACTTTC. The chain joins TRBV7-3 to TRBJ2-6; 7 positions agree with TRBD1. CDR3 length: 16 amino acids. J was trimmed by 0 bases and V by 5 bases; bases with no gene match: 4. From germline, CDR1 is SGHTA and CDR2 FQGTGA.